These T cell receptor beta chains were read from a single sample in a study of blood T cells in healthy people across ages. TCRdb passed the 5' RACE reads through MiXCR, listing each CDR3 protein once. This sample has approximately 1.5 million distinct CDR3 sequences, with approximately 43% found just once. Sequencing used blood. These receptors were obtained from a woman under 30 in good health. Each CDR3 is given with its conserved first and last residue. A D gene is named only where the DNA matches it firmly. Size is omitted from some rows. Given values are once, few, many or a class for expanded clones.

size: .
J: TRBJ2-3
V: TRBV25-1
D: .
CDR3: CASSEEGGTDTQYF
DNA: TGTGCCAGCAGTGAGGAGGGAGGCACAGATACGCAGTATTTT

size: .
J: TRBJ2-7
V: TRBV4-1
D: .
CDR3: CASSQEVRDLYEQYF
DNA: TGCGCCAGCAGCCAAGAGGTCAGGGATCTCTACGAGCAGTACTTC

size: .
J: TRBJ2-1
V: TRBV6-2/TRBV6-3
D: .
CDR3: CATRRVSSYNEQFF
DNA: TGTGCCACACGCAGGGTGAGCTCCTACAATGAGCAGTTCTTC

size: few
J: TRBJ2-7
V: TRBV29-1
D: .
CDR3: CSVLTGRGASYEQYF
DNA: TGCAGCGTCCTTACAGGTCGGGGCGCGTCTTACGAGCAGTACTTC

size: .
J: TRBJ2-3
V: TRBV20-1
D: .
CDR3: CSARDPWSASTDTQYF
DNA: TGCAGTGCTAGAGACCCGTGGAGCGCTAGCACAGATACGCAGTATTTT

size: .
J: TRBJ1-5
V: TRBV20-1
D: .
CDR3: CSATKPREGQPQHF
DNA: TGCAGTGCAACAAAGCCCAGGGAAGGTCAGCCCCAGCATTTT

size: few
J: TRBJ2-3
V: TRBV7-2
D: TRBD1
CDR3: CASSYGQGRYTQYF
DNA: TGTGCCAGCAGCTACGGACAGGGACGGTATACGCAGTATTTT

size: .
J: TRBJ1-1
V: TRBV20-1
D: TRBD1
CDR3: CSVRPPTGKNTEAFF
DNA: TGCAGTGTTAGGCCCCCGACAGGGAAGAACACTGAAGCTTTCTTT

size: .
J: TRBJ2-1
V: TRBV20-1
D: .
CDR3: CSVPAAGDPLNEQFF
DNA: TGCAGTGTCCCGGCGGCAGGGGATCCCTTGAATGAGCAGTTCTTC

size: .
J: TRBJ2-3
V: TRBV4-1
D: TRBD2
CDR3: CASSQDAGGSGRTDTQYF
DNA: TGCGCCAGCAGCCAAGATGCGGGGGGTAGCGGGAGGACAGATACGCAGTATTTT

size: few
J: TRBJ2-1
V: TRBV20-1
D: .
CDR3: CSARFALGMRTEQFF
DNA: TGCAGTGCTAGATTCGCTCTAGGAATGCGGACTGAGCAGTTCTTC

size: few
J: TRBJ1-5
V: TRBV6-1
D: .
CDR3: CASSGGVYSNQPQHF
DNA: TGTGCCAGCAGTGGCGGGGTTTATAGCAATCAGCCCCAGCATTTT

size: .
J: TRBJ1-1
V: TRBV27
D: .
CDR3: CASRIMGNTEAFF
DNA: TGTGCCAGCAGGATAATGGGGAACACTGAAGCTTTCTTT

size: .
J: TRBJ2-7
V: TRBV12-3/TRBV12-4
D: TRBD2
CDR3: CASTGLGRYEQYF
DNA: TGTGCCAGCACGGGACTAGGCCGGTACGAGCAGTACTTC

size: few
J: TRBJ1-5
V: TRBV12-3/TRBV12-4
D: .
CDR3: CASSFVDNQPQHF
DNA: TGTGCCAGCAGTTTTGTAGACAATCAGCCCCAGCATTTT

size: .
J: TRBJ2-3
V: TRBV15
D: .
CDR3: CATSSPLTYRGGDTQYF
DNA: TGTGCCACCAGCAGCCCACTCACCTACAGGGGAGGAGATACGCAGTATTTT

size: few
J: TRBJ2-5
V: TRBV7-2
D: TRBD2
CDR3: CASSSGLAGVMETQYF
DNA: TGTGCCAGCAGCTCCGGACTAGCGGGGGTAATGGAGACCCAGTACTTC

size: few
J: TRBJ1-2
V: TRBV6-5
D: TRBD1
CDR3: CASSYLRTGDYGYTF
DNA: TGTGCCAGCAGTTACCTCCGGACAGGGGACTATGGCTACACCTTC

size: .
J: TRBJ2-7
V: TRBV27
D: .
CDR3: CASRPGLTEIYEQYF
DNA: TGTGCCAGCAGACCTGGACTAACGGAAATCTACGAGCAGTACTTC

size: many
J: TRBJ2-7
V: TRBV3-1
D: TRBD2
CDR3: CASSQGAGETHEQYF
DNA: TGTGCCAGCAGCCAAGGAGCGGGAGAAACCCACGAGCAGTACTTC

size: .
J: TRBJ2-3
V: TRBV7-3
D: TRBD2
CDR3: CASSLTVTSGADTQYF
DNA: TGTGCCAGCAGCTTAACTGTAACTAGCGGGGCAGATACGCAGTATTTT

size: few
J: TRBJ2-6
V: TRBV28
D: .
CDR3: CASMGRLSSGANVLTF
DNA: TGTGCCAGCATGGGCAGGTTGAGCTCTGGGGCCAACGTCCTGACTTTC

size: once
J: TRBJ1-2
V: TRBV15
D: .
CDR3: CATSRETGQNGYTF
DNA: TGTGCCACCAGCAGAGAGACGGGACAAAACGGCTACACCTTC

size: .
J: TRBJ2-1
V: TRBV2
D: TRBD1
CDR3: CASNAGGNEQFF
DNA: TGTGCCAGCAATGCAGGGGGCAATGAGCAGTTCTTC

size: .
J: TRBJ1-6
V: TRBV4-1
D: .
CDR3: CASSQTGNNSPLHF
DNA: TGCGCCAGCAGCCAAACAGGGAATAATTCACCCCTCCACTTT

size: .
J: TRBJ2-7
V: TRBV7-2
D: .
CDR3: CASSFTTGTTYEQYF
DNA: TGTGCCAGCAGCTTTACGACAGGCACGACCTACGAGCAGTACTTC

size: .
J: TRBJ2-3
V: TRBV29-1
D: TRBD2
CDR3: CSVDGPSGGSDTQYF
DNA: TGCAGCGTTGATGGTCCTAGCGGGGGTTCAGATACGCAGTATTTT

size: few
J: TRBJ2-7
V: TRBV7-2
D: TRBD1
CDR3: CASSFGTASYEQYF
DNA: TGTGCCAGCAGCTTCGGGACAGCTTCCTACGAGCAGTACTTC

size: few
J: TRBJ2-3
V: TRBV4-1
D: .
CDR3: CASSQGDGTDTQYF
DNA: TGCGCCAGCAGCCAGGGGGACGGCACAGATACGCAGTATTTT

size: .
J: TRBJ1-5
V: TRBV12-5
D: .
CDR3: CASGVATYQPQHF
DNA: TGTGCTAGTGGTGTGGCAACCTATCAGCCCCAGCATTTT

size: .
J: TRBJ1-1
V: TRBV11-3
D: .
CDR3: CASSFFLLGVSDTEAFF
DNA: TGTGCCAGCAGCTTCTTTCTTCTCGGGGTGTCGGACACTGAGGCTTTCTTT

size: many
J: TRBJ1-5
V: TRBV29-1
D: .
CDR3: CSVGPGSNQPQHF
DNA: TGCAGCGTTGGCCCCGGGAGCAATCAGCCCCAGCATTTT

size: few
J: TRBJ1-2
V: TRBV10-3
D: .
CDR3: CAISETRDWNYGYTF
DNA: TGTGCCATCAGTGAAACGAGGGACTGGAACTATGGCTACACCTTC

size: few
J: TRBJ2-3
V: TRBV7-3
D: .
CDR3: CASSSSSGTDTQYF
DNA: TGTGCCAGCAGCTCAAGCTCTGGGACAGATACGCAGTATTTT

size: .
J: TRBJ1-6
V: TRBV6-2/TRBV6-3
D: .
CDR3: CASRDPSSYNSPLHF
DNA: TGTGCCAGCAGGGATCCGAGCTCCTATAATTCACCCCTCCACTTT

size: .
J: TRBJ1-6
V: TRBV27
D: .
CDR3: CASRQGDSPPHF
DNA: TGTGCCAGCAGACAGGGTGATTCACCCCCCCACTTT

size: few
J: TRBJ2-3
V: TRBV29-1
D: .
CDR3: CSVRDIDTDTQYF
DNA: TGCAGCGTCCGGGACATAGACACAGATACGCAGTATTTT

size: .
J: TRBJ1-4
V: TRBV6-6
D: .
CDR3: CASSYTEATNEKLFF
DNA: TGCGCCAGCAGTTACACGGAGGCAACTAATGAAAAACTGTTTTTT

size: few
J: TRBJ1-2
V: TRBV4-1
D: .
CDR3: CASSQGQLGYGYTF
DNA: TGCGCCAGCAGCCAAGGACAATTGGGGTATGGCTACACCTTC

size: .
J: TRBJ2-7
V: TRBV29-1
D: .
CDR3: CSAATGGGSGEQYF
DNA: TGCAGCGCTGCCACCGGGGGCGGGTCAGGTGAGCAGTACTTC

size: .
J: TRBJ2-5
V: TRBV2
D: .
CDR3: CASRDLVETQYF
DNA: TGTGCCAGCAGGGACTTGGTAGAGACCCAGTACTTC

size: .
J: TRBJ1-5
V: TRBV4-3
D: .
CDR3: CASSQDTDGNQPQHF
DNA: TGCGCCAGCAGCCAAGACACAGATGGCAATCAGCCCCAGCATTTT

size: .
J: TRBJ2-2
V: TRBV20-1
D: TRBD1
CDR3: CSARSQGDKGELFF
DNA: TGCAGTGCTAGATCACAGGGGGATAAGGGGGAGCTGTTTTTT

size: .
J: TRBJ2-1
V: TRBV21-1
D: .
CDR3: CASSNQVGEAEQFF
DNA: TGTGCCAGCAGCAATCAGGTAGGAGAGGCTGAGCAGTTCTTC

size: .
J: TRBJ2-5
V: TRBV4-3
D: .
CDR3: CASSQERTGVEETQYF
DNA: TGCGCCAGCAGCCAAGAGAGGACCGGGGTCGAGGAGACCCAGTACTTC

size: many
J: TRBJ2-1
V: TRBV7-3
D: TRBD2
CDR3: CASSPRLAGYNEQFF
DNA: TGTGCCAGCAGTCCCCGGCTAGCGGGTTACAATGAGCAGTTCTTC

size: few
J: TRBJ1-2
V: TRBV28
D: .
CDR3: CASSLLGDTGYTF
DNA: TGTGCCAGCAGTTTATTGGGGGATACAGGCTACACCTTC

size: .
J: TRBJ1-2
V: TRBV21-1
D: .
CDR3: CASWSGQGRYGYTF
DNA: TGTGCCTCATGGTCGGGACAGGGGCGCTATGGCTACACCTTC

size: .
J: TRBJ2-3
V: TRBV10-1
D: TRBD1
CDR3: CASSTDRGRVSDTQYF
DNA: TGCGCCAGCAGTACGGACAGGGGGCGAGTGTCAGATACGCAGTATTTT

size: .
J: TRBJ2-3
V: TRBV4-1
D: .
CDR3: CASSQDRGMTDTQYF
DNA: TGCGCCAGCAGCCAAGATCGGGGAATGACAGATACGCAGTATTTT

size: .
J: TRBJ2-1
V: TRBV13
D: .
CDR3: CASSLEAEGSEQFF
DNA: TGTGCCAGCAGCTTAGAAGCGGAGGGCAGTGAGCAGTTCTTC

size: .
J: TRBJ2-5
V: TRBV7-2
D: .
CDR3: CASSTGLSINEQYF
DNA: TGTGCCAGCAGCACGGGACTCAGCATCAATGAGCAGTACTTC

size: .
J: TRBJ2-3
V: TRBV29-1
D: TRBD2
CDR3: CSVGGLEGTDTQYF
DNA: TGCAGCGTTGGGGGACTAGAAGGCACAGATACGCAGTATTTT

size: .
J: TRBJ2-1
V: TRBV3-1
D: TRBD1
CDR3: CASSLGTGAYEQFF
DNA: TGTGCCAGCAGCCTCGGGACAGGTGCCTACGAGCAGTTCTTC

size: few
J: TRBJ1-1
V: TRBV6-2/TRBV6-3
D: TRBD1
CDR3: CASGQTGVSNTEAFF
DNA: TGTGCCAGCGGCCAGACAGGGGTCTCGAACACTGAAGCTTTCTTT

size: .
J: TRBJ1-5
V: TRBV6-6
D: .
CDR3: CASSYSETGEDQPQHF
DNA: TGTGCCAGCAGTTACTCGGAGACAGGCGAGGATCAGCCCCAGCATTTT

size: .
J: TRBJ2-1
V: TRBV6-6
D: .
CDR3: CASSYDNAGGWAGEQFF
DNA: TGTGCCAGCAGTTACGACAACGCCGGAGGGTGGGCAGGAGAGCAGTTCTTC

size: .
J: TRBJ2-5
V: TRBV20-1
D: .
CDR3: CSAPGETQYF
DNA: TGCAGTGCTCCCGGGGAGACCCAGTACTTC

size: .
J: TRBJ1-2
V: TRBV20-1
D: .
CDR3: CSARDTDYGYTF
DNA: TGCAGTGCTAGAGACACGGACTATGGCTACACCTTC